A selection of T cell receptor beta chains follows, all from one sample in a study of early T cells in non-severe SARS-CoV-2 infection. MiXCR, applied by TCRdb to the 5' RACE reads, yields one record per CDR3 protein. Altogether fewer than 85,000 distinct CDR3 sequences are present, 12% being singletons, with the ten largest covering 0.95% to 1.5%. The sample taken for sequencing was whole blood. Source of these receptors: an adult who was a healthcare worker with PCR-confirmed SARS-CoV-2 infection or an uninfected control (not recorded which). The CDR3 runs from the conserved cysteine through the conserved F or W. The order of the fields is clone size, D gene, V gene, J gene, CDR3 DNA, CDR3 protein. D genes are given only for firm matches. Clone size is not always given. Where it is, it says once, few, many or a class for expanded clones.

>few|-|TRBV28|TRBJ1-2
TGTGCCAGCAAGAAAGCGGTTGGCTACACCTTC
CASKKAVGYTF
>many|TRBD2|TRBV20-1|TRBJ2-7
TGCAGTGCACCGGGACTAGGAGAGCAGTACTTC
CSAPGLGEQYF
>many|-|TRBV29-1|TRBJ2-7
TGCAGCGTTGCCAACCGGGGATCCAGCTACGAGCAGTACTTC
CSVANRGSSYEQYF
>many|TRBD2|TRBV28|TRBJ2-2
TGTGCCAGCAGTTTATCATCTAGCGGGGTCACCGGGGAGCTGTTTTTT
CASSLSSSGVTGELFF
>many|-|TRBV28|TRBJ2-7
TGTGCCAGCAGACCGGGAGGGGGCAGGTACGAGCAGTACTTC
CASRPGGGRYEQYF
>many|TRBD1|TRBV6-2/TRBV6-3|TRBJ2-1
TGTGCCAGCAGTTTGACAGGGACCTACAATGAGCAGTTCTTC
CASSLTGTYNEQFF
>many|-|TRBV27|TRBJ1-5
TGTGCCAGCAGTTTATCAGGATTAGCAAATCAGCCCCAGCATTTT
CASSLSGLANQPQHF
>-|TRBD1|TRBV6-5|TRBJ1-2
TGTGCCAGCAGTTGGGACAGGGGGCGAGGCTACACCTTC
CASSWDRGRGYTF
>many|-|TRBV5-1|TRBJ2-5
TGCGCCAGCAGCTTGGTACAGCAAGAGACCCAGTACTTC
CASSLVQQETQYF
>many|-|TRBV30|TRBJ1-1
TGTGCCTGGAGTATCCCCAGAATCATGAACACTGAAGCTTTCTTT
CAWSIPRIMNTEAFF
>many|-|TRBV6-4|TRBJ2-3
TGTGCCAGCAGTCGGACGGGGGGACAGGCAGATACGCAGTATTTT
CASSRTGGQADTQYF
>few|-|TRBV12-3/TRBV12-4|TRBJ2-5
TGTGCCAGCAGTTCAGACAGATCCCAAGAGACCCAGTACTTC
CASSSDRSQETQYF
>many|TRBD2|TRBV20-1|TRBJ2-2
TGCGGGGGACTAGCGGTTAACACCGGGGAGCTGTTTTTT
CGGLAVNTGELFF
>-|-|TRBV11-2|TRBJ2-1
TGTGCCAGCGCCGGGCCGACGGATGAGCAGTTCTTC
CASAGPTDEQFF
>many|TRBD2|TRBV24-1|TRBJ2-1
TGTGCCACCAGTGATACCGGGACCGGGAGGAATGAGCAGTTCTTC
CATSDTGTGRNEQFF
>-|-|TRBV12-3/TRBV12-4|TRBJ2-4
TGTGCCAGCAGTTTCGTTAAAAACATTCAGTACTTC
CASSFVKNIQYF
>many|TRBD2|TRBV18|TRBJ2-3
TGTGCCAGCTCCCCCCGAGGACTAGCGGGGAAGGGGATCACAGATACGCAGTATTTT
CASSPRGLAGKGITDTQYF
>many|TRBD2|TRBV28|TRBJ2-7
TGTGCCAGCAGTTCCTCAACTAGCGGGAGTTTCTACGAGCAGTACTTC
CASSSSTSGSFYEQYF
>many|-|TRBV4-3|TRBJ2-3
TGCGCCAGCCAGGGTAGCGAGGGAGGCACAGATACGCAGTATTTT
CASQGSEGGTDTQYF
>many|TRBD1|TRBV18|TRBJ1-6
TGTGCCAGCTCACCAAGGGACAGAGAGGATTCACCCCTCCACTTT
CASSPRDREDSPLHF
>many|-|TRBV6-5|TRBJ2-3
TGTGCCAGCAGTTCGACTACAGATACGCAGTATTTT
CASSSTTDTQYF
>many|-|TRBV7-9|TRBJ2-6
TGTGCCAGCAGCTTAGGAACAGGTACTGGGGCCAACGTCCTGACTTTC
CASSLGTGTGANVLTF
>many|TRBD1|TRBV7-2|TRBJ2-7
TGTGCCAGCAGCTTACGGGGGACAGGGGGCAGGTACGAGCAGTACTTC
CASSLRGTGGRYEQYF
>few|TRBD1|TRBV12-3/TRBV12-4|TRBJ2-1
TGTGCCAGCAGTATACAGGGGCCGAAAGGGGAGCAGTTCTTC
CASSIQGPKGEQFF
>many|-|TRBV27|TRBJ1-1
TGTGCCAGCGGTACCACCCCGATCGGGGCGCGGACTGAAGCTTTCTTT
CASGTTPIGARTEAFF
>few|-|TRBV5-8|TRBJ2-5
TGTGCCAGCAGACCGGGACCGCGGGATTTTGAGACCCAGTACTTC
CASRPGPRDFETQYF
>-|TRBD1|TRBV6-2/TRBV6-3|TRBJ2-7
TGTGCCAGCAGTCTCGGACAGGGGACGCCTTACGAGCAGTACTTC
CASSLGQGTPYEQYF
>many|-|TRBV6-6|TRBJ2-7
TGTGCCAGCAGTCCCCGCCACGCGAGCTCCTACGAGCAGTACTTC
CASSPRHASSYEQYF
>many|-|TRBV18|TRBJ1-1
TGTGCCACCATGGACAGCCTCAGGGCTGAAGCTTTCTTT
CATMDSLRAEAFF
>-|TRBD1|TRBV29-1|TRBJ2-1
TGCAGCGTTGTCGGGACAGGGGAATGGAATGAGCAGTTCTTC
CSVVGTGEWNEQFF
>once|-|TRBV9|TRBJ1-2
TGTGCCAGCAGCGTAGCTGGACGTGAAGTCTATGGCTACACCTTC
CASSVAGREVYGYTF
>many|-|TRBV20-1|TRBJ2-7
TGCAGTGCTAGGGTGGGGGCCAAAACCTACGAGCAGTACTTC
CSARVGAKTYEQYF
>many|-|TRBV12-3/TRBV12-4|TRBJ2-7
TGTGCCAGCCCACCAGACAAGGAATACGAGCAGTACTTC
CASPPDKEYEQYF
>many|TRBD1|TRBV7-2|TRBJ1-2
TGTGCCAGCAGCTTAGCACAGGGGGGCTATGGCTACACCTTC
CASSLAQGGYGYTF
>many|-|TRBV12-3/TRBV12-4|TRBJ1-2
TGTGCCAGCAGTTTGCGTGTCCATGGCTACACCTTC
CASSLRVHGYTF
>few|-|TRBV29-1|TRBJ2-7
TGCAGCGCTCGGACGGTTCTCGAGCAGTACTTC
CSARTVLEQYF
>many|-|TRBV7-9|TRBJ1-1
TGTGCCAGCAGCCGCGGACTGGATTACACTGAAGCTTTCTTT
CASSRGLDYTEAFF
>many|-|TRBV6-5|TRBJ1-1
TGTGCCAGCGCCACGTTGAACACTGAAGCTTTCTTT
CASATLNTEAFF
>many|-|TRBV18|TRBJ2-7
TGTGCCAGCTCACTAACTAGCTCCTACGAGCAGTACTTC
CASSLTSSYEQYF
>few|-|TRBV29-1|TRBJ2-2
TGCAGCGTTGGAATGACAGGGAGGTCCGGGGAGCTGTTTTTT
CSVGMTGRSGELFF
>many|TRBD2|TRBV5-1|TRBJ2-1
TGCGCCAGCAGCTTAAGCGGGGTTTACAATGAGCAGTTCTTC
CASSLSGVYNEQFF